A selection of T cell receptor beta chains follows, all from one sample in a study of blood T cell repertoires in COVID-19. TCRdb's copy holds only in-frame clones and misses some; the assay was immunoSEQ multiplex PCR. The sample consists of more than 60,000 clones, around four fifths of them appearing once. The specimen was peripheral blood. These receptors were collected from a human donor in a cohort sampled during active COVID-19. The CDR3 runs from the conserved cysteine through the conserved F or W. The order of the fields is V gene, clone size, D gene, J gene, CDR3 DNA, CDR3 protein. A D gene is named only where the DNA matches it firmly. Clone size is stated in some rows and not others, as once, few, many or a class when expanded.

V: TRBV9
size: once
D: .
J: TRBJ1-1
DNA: TGTGCCAGCAGCGTAGTTGGGGGAGGCACTGAAGCTTTCTTT
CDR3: CASSVVGGGTEAFF

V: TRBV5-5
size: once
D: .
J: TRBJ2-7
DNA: TGTGCCAGCAGCTTGTACCAGGGTCCCTACGAGCAGTACTTC
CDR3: CASSLYQGPYEQYF

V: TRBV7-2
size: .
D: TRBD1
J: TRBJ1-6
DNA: TGTGCCAGCAGGGACAGGCCGAGCTCCTATAATTCACCCCTCCACTTT
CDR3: CASRDRPSSYNSPLHF

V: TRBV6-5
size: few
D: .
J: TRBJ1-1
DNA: TGTGCCAGCAGTTTGCGCCTGCGGGGCTTGAACACTGAAGCTTTCTTT
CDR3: CASSLRLRGLNTEAFF

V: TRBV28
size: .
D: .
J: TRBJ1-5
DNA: TGTGCCAGCAGTTTATACCGGTTTGGTTTGAGCAATCAGCCCCAGCATTTT
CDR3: CASSLYRFGLSNQPQHF

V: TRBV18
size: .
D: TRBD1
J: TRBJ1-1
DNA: TGTGCCAGCTCACCTTACGGACAGGTTCAATCTGAAGCTTTCTTT
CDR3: CASSPYGQVQSEAFF

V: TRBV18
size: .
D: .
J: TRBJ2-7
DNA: TGTGCCAGCTCACCACTGGACAACTACGAGCAGTACTTC
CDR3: CASSPLDNYEQYF

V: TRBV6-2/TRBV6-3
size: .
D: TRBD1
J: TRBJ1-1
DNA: TGTGCCAGCAGTGGCGCCGGGACAGGGAGCACTGAAGCTTTCTTT
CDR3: CASSGAGTGSTEAFF

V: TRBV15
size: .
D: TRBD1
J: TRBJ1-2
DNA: TGTGCCACCAACCTCGACAGGGATAACTATGGCTACACCTTC
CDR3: CATNLDRDNYGYTF

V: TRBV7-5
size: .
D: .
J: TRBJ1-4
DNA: TGTGTCAGAAGCTTCTGGTTCGGCAGGGGGCTTACTAATGAAAAACTGTTTTTT
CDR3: CVRSFWFGRGLTNEKLFF

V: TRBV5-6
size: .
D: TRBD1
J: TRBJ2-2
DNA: TGTGCCAGCAGCCAAATATCTGACAGGGGGAGCACCGGGGAGCTGTTTTTT
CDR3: CASSQISDRGSTGELFF

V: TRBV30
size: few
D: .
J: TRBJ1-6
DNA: TGTGCCTGGAGTTTCGGAGCCGGGAATTCACCCCTCCACTTT
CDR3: CAWSFGAGNSPLHF

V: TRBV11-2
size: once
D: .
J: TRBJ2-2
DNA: TGTGCCAGCAGCTTTGGGGCCCGAAACACCGGGGAGCTGTTTTTT
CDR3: CASSFGARNTGELFF

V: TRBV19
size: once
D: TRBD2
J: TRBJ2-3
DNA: TGTGCCAGTAGTACTAGCGGGGAGGGGTCAGATACGCAGTATTTT
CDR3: CASSTSGEGSDTQYF

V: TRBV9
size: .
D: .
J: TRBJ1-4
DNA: TGTGCCAGCAGCGTAGCTGGGGAGGTTGACGAAAAACTGTTTTTT
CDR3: CASSVAGEVDEKLFF

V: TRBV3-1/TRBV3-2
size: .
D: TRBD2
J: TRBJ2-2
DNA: TGTGCCAGCAGCCAAAGAAGGACTAGCGAAACCGGGGAGCTGTTTTTT
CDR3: CASSQRRTSETGELFF

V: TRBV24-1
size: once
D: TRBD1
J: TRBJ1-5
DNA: TGTGCCACCAGTGATCCGCGCCAGGGGGCTGGTCAGCCCCAGCATTTT
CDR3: CATSDPRQGAGQPQHF

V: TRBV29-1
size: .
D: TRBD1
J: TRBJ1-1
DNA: TGCAGCGTCGTACAGGGGGCTCTCGCTGAAGCTTTCTTT
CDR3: CSVVQGALAEAFF

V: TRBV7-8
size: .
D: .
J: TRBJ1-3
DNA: TGTGCCAGCAGCTTAGGAGGGACTACCTCTGGAAACACCATATATTTT
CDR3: CASSLGGTTSGNTIYF

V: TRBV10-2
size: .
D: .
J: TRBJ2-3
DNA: TGCGCCAGCAGTGAGATGGGGGCCCACACAAGCACAGATACGCAGTATTTT
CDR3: CASSEMGAHTSTDTQYF

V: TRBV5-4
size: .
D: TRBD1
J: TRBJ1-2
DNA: TGTGCCAGCAGTCGGACAGGGACTCAACTAGCTAACTATGGCTACACCTTC
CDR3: CASSRTGTQLANYGYTF

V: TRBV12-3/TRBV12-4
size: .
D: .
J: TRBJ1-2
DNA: TGTGCCAGCAGTTTTAGACAGGCCGGTGGCTACACCTTC
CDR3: CASSFRQAGGYTF

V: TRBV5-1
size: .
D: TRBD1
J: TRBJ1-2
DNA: TGCGCCAGCAGCCCGGGACAGGGTCCGGGCTATGGCTACACCTTC
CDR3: CASSPGQGPGYGYTF

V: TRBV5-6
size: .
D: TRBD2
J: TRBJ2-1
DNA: TGTGCCAGCAGCTTGGCCGGGGGGGTCGGTGAGCAGTTCTTC
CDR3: CASSLAGGVGEQFF

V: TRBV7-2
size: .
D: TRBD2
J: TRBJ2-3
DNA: TGTGCCAGCAGCCCTAGAGGGCTAGCGGGTACGGTGGATACGCAGTATTTT
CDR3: CASSPRGLAGTVDTQYF

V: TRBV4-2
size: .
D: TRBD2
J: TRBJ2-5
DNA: TGTGCCAGCAGCCTTTTGAGCGGGGGGGCGGAGACCCAGTACTTC
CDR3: CASSLLSGGAETQYF

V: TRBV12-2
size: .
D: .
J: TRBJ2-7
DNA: TGTGCAAGTCGCTTGGAAAACGGGGGCGAGCAGTACTTC
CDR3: CASRLENGGEQYF

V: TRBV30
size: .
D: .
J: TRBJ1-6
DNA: TGTGCCTGGAGGCAGAATAATTCACCCCTCCACTTT
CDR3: CAWRQNNSPLHF

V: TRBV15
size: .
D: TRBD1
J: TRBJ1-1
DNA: TGTGCCACCAGCACGCCCTGGACAGGGGGCACTGAAGCTTTCTTT
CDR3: CATSTPWTGGTEAFF

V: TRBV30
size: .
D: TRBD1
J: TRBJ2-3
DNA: TGTGCCTGGACCCTATACCCGGGACAGGGATCAGATACGCAGTATTTT
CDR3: CAWTLYPGQGSDTQYF

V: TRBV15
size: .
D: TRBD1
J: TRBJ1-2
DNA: TGTGCCACCAGCAGAGTTCGGGACAGGGGGCTCTATGGCTACACCTTC
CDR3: CATSRVRDRGLYGYTF

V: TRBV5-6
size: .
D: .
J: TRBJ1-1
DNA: TGTGCCAGCATACTAACAGGGCTGAACACTGAAGCTTTCTTT
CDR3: CASILTGLNTEAFF

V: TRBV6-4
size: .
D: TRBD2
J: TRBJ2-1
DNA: TGTGCCAGCAGTGAAAGCGGGGGGGCCGTGGGTGAGCAGTTCTTC
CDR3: CASSESGGAVGEQFF

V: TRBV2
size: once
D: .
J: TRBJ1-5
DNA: TGTGCCAGCAGTGTGGGGGGGAGCAATCAGCCCCAGCATTTT
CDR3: CASSVGGSNQPQHF

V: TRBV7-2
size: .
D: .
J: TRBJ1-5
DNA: TGTGCCAGCAGCTTATGGAAGGGGGATCAGCCCCAGCATTTT
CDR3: CASSLWKGDQPQHF

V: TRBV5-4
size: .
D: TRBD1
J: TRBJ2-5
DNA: TGTGCCAGCGGGGACAGGGTTCAAGAGACCCAGTACTTC
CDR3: CASGDRVQETQYF

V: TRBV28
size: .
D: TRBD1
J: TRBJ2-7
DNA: TGTGCCAGCAGTCCCAGGGACAGGGGTTCCTACGAGCAGTACTTC
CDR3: CASSPRDRGSYEQYF

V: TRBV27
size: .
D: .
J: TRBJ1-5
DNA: TGTGCCAGCAGTTTAGGTGGGGGCCTTGGGAATCAGCCCCAGCATTTT
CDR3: CASSLGGGLGNQPQHF

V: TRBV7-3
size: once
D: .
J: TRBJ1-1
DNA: TGTGCCAGCAGCCTACAGCGGTTGAACACTGAAGCTTTCTTT
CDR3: CASSLQRLNTEAFF

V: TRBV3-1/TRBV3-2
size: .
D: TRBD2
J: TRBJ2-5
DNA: TGTGCCAGCAGCCAAGTGTTCGGGGGGGGGCAAGAGACCCAGTACTTC
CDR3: CASSQVFGGGQETQYF

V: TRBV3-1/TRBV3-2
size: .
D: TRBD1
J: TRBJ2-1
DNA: TGTGCCAGCAGCAGGGGGCCAATCTTTGAGCAGTTCTTC
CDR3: CASSRGPIFEQFF